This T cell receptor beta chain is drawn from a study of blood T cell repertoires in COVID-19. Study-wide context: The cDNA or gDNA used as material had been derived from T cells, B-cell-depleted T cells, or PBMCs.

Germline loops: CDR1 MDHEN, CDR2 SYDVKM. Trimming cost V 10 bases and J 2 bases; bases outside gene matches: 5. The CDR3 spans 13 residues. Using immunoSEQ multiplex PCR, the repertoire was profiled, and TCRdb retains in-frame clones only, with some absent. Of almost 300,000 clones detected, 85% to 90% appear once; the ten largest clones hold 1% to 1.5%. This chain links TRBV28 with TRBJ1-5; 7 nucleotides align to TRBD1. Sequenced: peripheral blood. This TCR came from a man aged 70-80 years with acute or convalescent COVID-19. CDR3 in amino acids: CATFGQGNQPQHF. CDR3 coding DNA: TGTGCCACCTTCGGACAGGGCAATCAGCCCCAGCATTTT.